This T cell receptor beta chain came from a study of response to subunit inactivated influenza vaccine. TCRdb re-derived calls from the RT-PCR reads in MiXCR, one entry per CDR3 protein. Of about 540,000 distinct CDR3 sequences detected, roughly 23% appear once; the ten largest clones hold 2.5% to 3.5%. The V and J ends lost 2 bases and 7 bases respectively, with 23 bases between them. The germline V gene has CDR1 SGHAT and CDR2 FQDESV (reference sequence). CDR3 length: 18 amino acids. Separately, the same data were catalogued under a study of T cells expressing NK-cell markers. From that report: With UMIs, 5'RACE template switching was used to make TCR beta cDNA. Eight donors were sequenced, of whom seven were HCMV-seropositive, while the remaining one was HCMV-seronegative.

The receptor was derived from a man aged 50 to 59 who received an inactivated influenza vaccine. The chain recombines TRBV11-1 with TRBJ2-2; tentatively, D is TRBD2 (6 bases). Sequenced material: CD4+ T cells sorted from PBMCs, taken approximately 13 days after vaccination. In DNA, the CDR3 is TGTGCCAGCAGCTTATCGGGCCCGAGCGGGCCAAAGGGCGGGGAGCTGTTTTTT. This encodes CASSLSGPSGPKGGELFF.